This record covers a single TCR beta chain. Germline V gene sequence: CDR1 SGHTA, CDR2 FQGTGA. The CDR3 has 15 amino acids. The V end was cut by 5 bases, the J end by 5 bases, with 16 bases between. In the original workflow: The authors estimated nucleated cell counts from reference gene primer amplification. Libraries were prepared by immunoSEQ multiplex PCR; TCRdb keeps only in-frame clonotypes and omits some of them. Clone size and V and J calls were adopted from that table, with D and trimming inferred from the DNA. The sample holds just over 50,000 clones; roughly nine tenths are singletons and the top ten take 15%. The data were obtained in a study of blood T cell repertoires in COVID-19.

The chain combines TRBV7-3 with TRBJ2-1; maybe TRBD2 (6 bases). This clonotype was obtained from a human donor with active COVID-19. The donor label of this sample is uncertain. Sequenced: peripheral blood. This chain's CDR3 is CASSATSFSNNEQFF. CDR3 bases: TGTGCCAGCAGCGCAACTAGCTTCTCTAACAATGAGCAGTTCTTC.